This TCR delta chain was found in a study of γδ T cells in repeated Plasmodium falciparum infection. Background on the study: The natural-infection arm compared Malian children under seasonal malaria with matched Australian children. Donors had four controlled P. falciparum NF54 infections over approximately 600 days. Each infection was followed by sampling at 21 days, plus baseline and some pre-infection draws.

TCRdb reprocessed the multiplex PCR reads using CATT. The repertoire holds about 89,000 delta-chain clones, approximately 1.4% seen once, with more than 7% in the top ten. This clone turned up a few times. TCRdb's protein for this DNA is that of a much larger clone and differs from the translation at residue 13, likely a read error; the protein shown is the DNA translation. Sequencing was done on a sample of gamma-delta T cells from blood. The receptor comes from a pool of human donors (malaria-infected and uninfected, not separated).

CDR3 residues: CALGEQRYWGPQRTDKLIF. CDR3 DNA: TGTGCTCTTGGGGAACAAAGATACTGGGGGCCGCAACGCACCGATAAACTCATCTTT. The rearrangement links TRDV1 to TRDJ1, with 8 nucleotides matching TRDD3. Matching the DNA to germline supplied the J gene, which TCRdb does not give. The V gene's germline CDR1 is TSWWSYY and CDR2 QGS. The V segment lost 1 base and the J segment 1 base; nucleotides outside the gene matches: 14. CDR3 length: 19 residues.